This TCR beta chain was observed in a study of cytomegalovirus exposure and HLA in healthy donors. Only a few counts were recorded for this clone. The antigen is undetermined. Germline CDR1 MNHNS, CDR2 SASEGT. V lost 3 bases, J lost 8 bases, and 10 bases stayed unmatched. The CDR3 runs to 15 residues. The PCR ran on 60 Vbeta and 13 Jbeta primers. Here immunoSEQ multiplex PCR was the method, and the copy in TCRdb shows in-frame clones only, minus some. This sample carries about 150,000 clones, 64% of them seen once, and the ten largest clones take about 3%. Study findings and constraints: The classifier reportedly diagnosed cytomegalovirus status with high sensitivity and specificity.

The chain combines TRBV6-1 with TRBJ1-3, with 7 bases fitting TRBD1. The sequencing sample was made of PBMCs. The clonotype originates from a woman between 25 and 40 years old in good health and CMV-seropositive. The CDR3 nucleotides are TGTGCCAGCAGTGAGCGACAGGGACCGTTTGACACCATATATTTT. It translates to CASSERQGPFDTIYF.